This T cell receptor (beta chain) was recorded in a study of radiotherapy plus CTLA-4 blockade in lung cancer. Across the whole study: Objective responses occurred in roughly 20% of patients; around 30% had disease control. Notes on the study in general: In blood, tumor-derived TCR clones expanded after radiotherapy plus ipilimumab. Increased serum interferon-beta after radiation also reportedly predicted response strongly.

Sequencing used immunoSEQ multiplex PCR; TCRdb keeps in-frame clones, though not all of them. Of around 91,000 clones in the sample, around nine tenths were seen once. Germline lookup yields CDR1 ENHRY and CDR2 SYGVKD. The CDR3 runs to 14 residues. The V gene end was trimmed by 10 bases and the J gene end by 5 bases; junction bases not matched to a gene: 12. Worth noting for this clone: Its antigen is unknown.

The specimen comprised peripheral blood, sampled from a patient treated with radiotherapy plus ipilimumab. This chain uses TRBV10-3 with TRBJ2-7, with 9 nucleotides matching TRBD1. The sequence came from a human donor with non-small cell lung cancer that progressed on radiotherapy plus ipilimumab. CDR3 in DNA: TGTGCCAACGCCGTGGACAGGGGAGGCCACGAGCAGTACTTC. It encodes CANAVDRGGHEQYF.